Following are 4 T cell receptor beta chains from one sample sequenced in a study of naive and memory T cell subsets. Two oligonucleotides, mixed equimolar, formed the beta constant-region primer covering TRBC1 and TRBC2. Ligated cDNA was amplified by four rounds of PCR with nested alpha and beta constant-region primers and SP2. MiXCR, applied by TCRdb to the UMI-ligation and nested PCR reads, yields one record per CDR3 protein. The sample shows roughly 80,000 distinct CDR3 sequences, 9% to 9.5% of them seen only once. Sequenced: naive CD8+ T cells from blood. Receptors were obtained from a human donor in good health.

This clonotype was detected a few times. This sequence joins TRBV7-9 and TRBJ1-2; tentatively, D is TRBD1 (6 bases). V lost 1 base to trimming and J lost 5 bases, with 14 bases between them. The CDR3 extends over 15 amino acids. Germline V CDR1 and CDR2: SEHNR, FQNEAQ (reference sequence). The CDR3 here is CASSLVTGQGYGYTF. Written as DNA, the CDR3 is TGTGCCAGCAGCTTAGTGACGGGGCAGGGGTATGGCTACACCTTC.

This chain joins TRBV6-5 and TRBJ2-7, with 7 positions matching TRBD2. Per germline, CDR1 MNHEY and CDR2 SVGAGI. Trimming took 5 bases from V and 3 from J; bases not matched to a gene: 13. The CDR3 covers 16 residues. CDR3 sequence reads: CASSPPGSGSYYEQYF. The CDR3 DNA follows: TGTGCCAGCAGTCCTCCGGGTAGCGGGTCATACTACGAGCAGTACTTC.

The chain has TRBV7-9 and TRBJ2-1; 10 bases align to TRBD2. Germline CDR1 SEHNR, CDR2 FQNEAQ (reference sequence). Trimming cost V 3 bases and J 9 bases; bases outside gene matches: 14. The CDR3 is 17 amino acids. CDR3 residues: CASSFNSQREGGGEQFF. Here the CDR3 DNA reads TGTGCCAGCAGCTTTAATTCTCAGCGGGAGGGCGGTGGTGAGCAGTTCTTC.

Ten or more counts support this clonotype. The chain has TRBV6-1 and TRBJ2-1; maybe TRBD1 (5 bases). The V end lost 5 bases, the J end lost 0 bases, and 14 bases lay between the germline ends. CDR3 size: 16 residues. CDR1 is MNHNS and CDR2 is SASEGT in the germline V gene. CDR3 sequence: CASSKIRGSSYNEQFF. In nucleotides, the CDR3 is TGTGCCAGCAGTAAGATAAGGGGTAGCTCCTACAATGAGCAGTTCTTC.